This T cell receptor beta chain was documented in a study of T cell responses to AZD1222 COVID-19 vaccine. Study-level points and caveats: Targets within unmutated variant regions were reportedly found for nearly half of spike-specific TCRs. Vaccine-associated CD4 TCRs ranged over spike, dominating at 160-218 and 743-854.

TCRdb's table, derived via immunoSEQ multiplex PCR, lists solely in-frame clones and lacks some. Here the sample spans 90,000 to 95,000 clones, approximately 91% being singletons. This clone was observed once. Its antigen is unidentified. Looked up from germline, CDR1 is LGHDT and CDR2 is YNNKEL (reference sequence). The CDR3 is 12 amino acids. V lost 3 bases and J 8 bases, leaving 7 bases between the germline ends. The rearrangement joins TRBV3-1 (or the pseudogene TRBV3-2) to TRBJ1-4; D is unclear. This sample comprised peripheral blood, obtained on day 0 of AZD1222 vaccination. This TCR derives from an adult in good health. DNA for the CDR3: TGTGCCAGCAGCCAGGGGAAAGAAAAACTGTTTTTT. Protein sequence: CASSQGKEKLFF.